One and the same sample provided the 25 T cell receptor beta chains below, sequenced in a study of blood T cell repertoires in COVID-19. Sequencing used immunoSEQ multiplex PCR; TCRdb keeps in-frame clones, though not all of them. The sample includes 250,000 to 350,000 clones, 88% of them seen just once. The sequenced material came from peripheral blood. These receptors came from a woman aged 25 to 39 who had recovered from COVID-19.

This chain connects TRBV6-5 to TRBJ1-5, with a tentative D call TRBD1 (5 bases). Germline V CDR1 and CDR2: MNHEY, SVGAGI. The CDR3 length is 14 residues. Trimming cost V 0 bases and J 6 bases, with 9 bases left between them. CDR3 amino acids: CASSYSGGGQPQHF. DNA of the CDR3: TGTGCCAGCAGTTACTCCGGGGGGGGTCAGCCCCAGCATTTT.

About this clone: Other DNA variants within this sample encode the same CDR3. The chain recombines TRBV2 with TRBJ1-1, with 8 bases lining up with TRBD1. Per germline, CDR1 SNHLY and CDR2 FYNNEI. This CDR3 region has 14 residues. V lost 6 bases and J lost 2; bases outside the gene matches: 5. The CDR3 protein is CASRAGQGNTEAFF. The CDR3 DNA reads as TGTGCCAGCAGGGCCGGACAGGGTAACACTGAAGCTTTCTTT.

V gene TRBV11-2 combines with J gene TRBJ2-7, with unresolved D. CDR1 and CDR2 from the germline V gene are SGHAT and FQNNGV. V was trimmed by 6 bases and J by 2 bases, leaving 14 bases between them. This CDR3 is 14 amino acids long. The CDR3 region is CASSWSSPAYEQYF. For the CDR3, the DNA is TGTGCCAGCAGTTGGAGTTCCCCCGCCTACGAGCAGTACTTC.

The chain employs TRBV4-2 and TRBJ1-4, with D uncertain. The V gene's germline CDR1 is LGHNA and CDR2 YNFKEQ. The V end was cut by 2 bases, the J end by 8 bases, with 9 bases between. This CDR3 has 13 amino acids. The CDR3 loop is CASSQQSREKLFF. The CDR3 nucleotides read TGTGCCAGCAGCCAACAAAGTCGGGAAAAACTGTTTTTT.

This chain uses TRBV7-9 with TRBJ1-1; no definite D call. Trimming took off 5 bases at V and 3 bases at J, with 13 bases between the two ends. The CDR3 covers 14 residues. Germline-derived CDR1 and CDR2 are SEHNR and FQNEAQ (reference sequence). The CDR3, as DNA: TGTGCCAGCAGCGAACCTCTACGGGACACTGAAGCTTTCTTT. Translating gives CASSEPLRDTEAFF.

V and J are TRBV23-1 and TRBJ1-1, with 7 positions matching TRBD1. TRBV23-1 is marked as an open reading frame, function uncertain. The junction had 18 bases not matched to a gene; V was cut back by 4 bases and J by 7 bases. The CDR3 spans 17 residues. Here the CDR3 reads CASSPGTVEIIPSEAFF. CDR3 sequence (DNA): TGCGCCAGCAGTCCCGGGACAGTCGAAATTATCCCTAGTGAAGCTTTCTTT.

The rearrangement uses TRBV2 and TRBJ1-5, with a possible D match to TRBD1 (6 bases). The CDR3 length is 14 residues. The V end lost 5 bases, the J end lost 5 bases, and 13 bases lay between the germline ends. Germline V lookup: CDR1 SNHLY, CDR2 FYNNEI. CDR3 protein: CASSRQVGDQPQHF. In DNA form, the CDR3 reads TGTGCCAGCAGTCGACAGGTGGGGGATCAGCCCCAGCATTTT.

The chain carries TRBV28 and TRBJ1-2; 9 bases fit TRBD1. V lost 4 bases and J lost 3; bases outside the gene matches: 9. The CDR3 spans 16 residues. The germline gives CDR1 MDHEN, CDR2 SYDVKM. CDR3 coding DNA: TGTGCCAGCAGTTCCCCCGGGACAGGGTGGGACTATGGCTACACCTTC. It codes for CASSSPGTGWDYGYTF.

The chain employs TRBV10-2 and TRBJ1-2; a weak D match, TRBD1 (6 bases). The CDR3 extends over 11 amino acids. The germline V gene encodes CDR1 WSHSY and CDR2 SAAADI. Trimming removed 8 bases at V and 4 bases at J, with 8 bases between. DNA of the CDR3: TGCGCCAGCGGACAGAGCTATGGCTACACCTTC. Translation gives CASGQSYGYTF.

This clone has only a few counts. V usage is TRBV28 and J usage is TRBJ2-7; 8 nucleotides agree with TRBD2. J lost 2 bases, V lost 10 bases, and 10 bases had no gene match. This CDR3 comprises 14 residues. The germline CDR1 and CDR2 sequences are MDHEN and SYDVKM. Written as DNA, the CDR3 is TGTGCCATCCAAAACGGGGGGGGCGCCTACGAGCAGTACTTC. It is translated as CAIQNGGGAYEQYF.

CDR3 residues: CASSSGGRPADTQYF. The CDR3 region has the DNA TGTGCCAGCAGCTCCGGCGGGAGGCCGGCGGATACGCAGTATTTT. This chain connects TRBV7-3 to TRBJ2-3, with 8 positions matching TRBD2. This CDR3 region has 15 residues. The V and J ends lost 4 bases and 6 bases, in that order; junction bases with no gene match: 9. Germline V gene sequence: CDR1 SGHTA, CDR2 FQGTGA.

CDR3 loop: CASSLGTGNYEQYF. In nucleotides, the CDR3 is TGTGCCAGCAGTTTGGGGACAGGGAACTACGAGCAGTACTTC. The chain uses TRBV28 and TRBJ2-7, with 9 bases fitting TRBD1. V was pared by 3 bases and J by 3 bases, with 3 bases of the junction left unmatched. From germline, CDR1 is MDHEN and CDR2 SYDVKM. CDR3 length: 14 amino acids.

V and J are TRBV12-3 or TRBV12-4 and TRBJ1-5; D is perhaps TRBD1 (6 bases). The V and J ends lost 6 bases and 6 bases respectively, with 12 bases between them. The CDR3 is 13 residues long. The CDR3 sequence is CASSLTGIQPQHF. Here the CDR3 DNA reads TGTGCCAGCAGCTTAACAGGGATTCAGCCCCAGCATTTT.

This chain uses TRBV7-8 with TRBJ2-2, with 7 bases aligning to TRBD2. V was clipped by 0 bases and J by 1 base; unmatched bases: 5. This CDR3 spans 17 amino acids. Looked up from germline, CDR1 is SGHVS and CDR2 is FQNEAQ. The CDR3: CASSLAHGGGNTGELFF. CDR3 in DNA: TGTGCCAGCAGCTTAGCGCACGGCGGGGGGAACACCGGGGAGCTGTTTTTT.

The chain has TRBV7-6 and TRBJ1-2; tentative D call: TRBD1 (5 bases). Germline V gene data show CDR1 as SGHVS and CDR2 as FNYEAQ. The CDR3 has 15 residues. The germline V and J ends were trimmed by 8 bases and 8 bases, with 24 bases remaining between them. The CDR3 is CASSALPGRVGGYTF. The CDR3 nucleotides are TGTGCCAGCTCCGCCCTCCCGGGCAGGGTGGGGGGCTACACCTTC.

The chain links TRBV6-6 to TRBJ2-7; no clear D. This CDR3 region has 15 residues. V gave up 7 bases and J gave up 1 base, with 17 bases separating them. Germline values: CDR1 MNHNY, CDR2 SVGAGI (reference sequence). The CDR3 DNA sequence: TGTGCCAGCACCTCAGCCACCCTGGAGTCCTACGAGCAGTACTTC. It specifies CASTSATLESYEQYF.

There are a few counts of this clone. The CDR3 sequence: CASSLRIPGELFF. The DNA of the CDR3 is TGTGCCAGCAGCTTGCGGATTCCCGGGGAGCTGTTTTTT. The chain recombines TRBV7-9 with TRBJ2-2, with D unclear. Trimming took 3 bases from V and 6 from J, leaving 8 bases between them. CDR3 size: 13 residues. CDR1 and CDR2 (germline): SEHNR, FQNEAQ (reference sequence).

This chain uses TRBV11-2 with TRBJ1-2; D may be TRBD1 (5 bases). The germline CDR1 and CDR2 sequences are SGHAT and FQNNGV. Trimming left V 1 base short and J 6 bases short, with 9 bases between. This CDR3 is built from 13 residues. CDR3 DNA: TGTGCCAGCAGCTTAGTATCGGGGGATGGCTACACCTTC. Protein: CASSLVSGDGYTF. The full variable domain, in which reference TRBV11-2 and TRBJ1-2 provide the parts outside the CDR3, is EAGVAQSPRYKIIEKRQSVAFWCNPISGHATLYWYQQILGQGPKLLIQFQNNGVVDDSQLPKDRFSAERLKGVDSTLKIQPAKLEDSAVYLCASSLVSGDGYTFGSGTRLTVV.

The genes are TRBV18 and TRBJ2-5, with 7 positions matching TRBD2. Germline lookup yields CDR1 KGHSH and CDR2 LQKENI. V shed 4 bases, J shed 2 bases, and the junction held 10 bases outside the gene matches. This CDR3 spans 16 amino acids. CDR3: CASSRVGGGPQETQYF. The CDR3 region has the DNA TGTGCCAGCTCACGGGTTGGCGGGGGACCGCAAGAGACCCAGTACTTC.

The chain has TRBV28 and TRBJ2-7; the match to TRBD2 covers 7 bases. CDR1 is MDHEN and CDR2 is SYDVKM in the germline V gene. This CDR3 spans 13 amino acids. The ends lost 7 bases at V and 5 bases at J; junction bases unmatched: 8. The CDR3 DNA reads as TGTGCCAGCAACCGAGGAGGGAGGGACGAGCAGTACTTC. Its protein is CASNRGGRDEQYF.

The chain joins TRBV14 to TRBJ1-2; 9 positions agree with TRBD1. Germline trimming cut 4 bases from V and 4 bases from J; bases unmatched to any gene: 4. CDR1 and CDR2 (germline): SGHDN, FVKESK. CDR3 length: 14 amino acids. The CDR3 DNA reads as TGTGCCAGCAGCCGGACAGGGGCGATCTATGGCTACACCTTC. Protein product: CASSRTGAIYGYTF.

Written as DNA, the CDR3 is TGTGCCAGTAGTACTAGAAACCGGGACAGGGAGGTTGATGAAAAACTGTTTTTT. The encoded protein is CASSTRNRDREVDEKLFF. The chain uses TRBV19 and TRBJ1-4; 9 nucleotides align to TRBD1. There are 18 residues in the CDR3. Germline CDR1 reads LNHDA; CDR2 reads SQIVND (reference sequence). With V trimmed by 4 bases and J by 6 bases, 15 bases remained unmatched.

The rearrangement links TRBV7-2 to TRBJ2-5, with D possibly being TRBD1 (7 bases). The CDR3 is 14 residues long. In germline, CDR1 is SGHTA, CDR2 FQGNSA. V was cut by 0 bases and J by 6 bases, with 11 bases left in between. CDR3 amino acids: CASSLATRGQTQYF. The CDR3 region has the DNA TGTGCCAGCAGCTTAGCGACTAGGGGGCAGACCCAGTACTTC. Together with reference TRBV7-2 and TRBJ2-5, the CDR3 gives the full variable domain: GAGVSQSPSNKVTEKGKDVELRCDPISGHTALYWYRQSLGQGLEFLIYFQGNSAPDKSGLPSDRFSAERTGGSVSTLTIQRTQQEDSAVYLCASSLATRGQTQYFGPGTRLLVL.

The chain couples TRBV28 to TRBJ1-1, with D unresolved. The CDR3 is made up of 14 amino acids. Trimming removed 4 bases at V and 5 bases at J, with 14 bases between. Germline loops: CDR1 MDHEN, CDR2 SYDVKM. The CDR3 region has the DNA TGTGCCAGCAGTTCCCCTTCCGCTAGGACTGAAGCTTTCTTT. It translates to CASSSPSARTEAFF.

The gene calls are TRBV7-3 and TRBJ1-1; 10 nucleotides agree with TRBD1. The germline V gene encodes CDR1 SGHTA and CDR2 FQGTGA. The V gene end was trimmed by 1 base and the J gene end by 8 bases; junction bases not matched to a gene: 7. The CDR3 extends over 15 amino acids. The CDR3 nucleotides read TGTGCCAGCAGCTTAAGTGGACAGGGGGTCACAGAAGCTTTCTTT. Translation gives CASSLSGQGVTEAFF.